Below are 14 T cell receptor beta chains sequenced from a single sample in a study of blood T cell repertoires in COVID-19. The assay was immunoSEQ multiplex PCR, and TCRdb's table has in-frame clones only and misses some. The data contain about 150,000 clones, more than 75% of them singletons. Sequencing used peripheral blood. These receptor sequences come from a man in his fifties with active COVID-19.

The chain joins TRBV19 to TRBJ1-1; perhaps TRBD1 as D (5 bases). The CDR3 contains 16 residues. The V and J ends lost 2 bases and 3 bases respectively, with 16 bases between them. CDR1 and CDR2 from the germline V gene are LNHDA and SQIVND (reference sequence). The CDR3 nucleotides read TGTGCCAGTAGTATAATTCCCAGGGTTTCGCACACTGAAGCTTTCTTT. This sequence encodes CASSIIPRVSHTEAFF.

The rearrangement links TRBV11-2 to TRBJ2-4, with a weak D call TRBD1 (5 bases). Trimming removed 5 bases from V and 0 bases from J, with 8 bases in between. The CDR3 totals 14 residues. CDR1 and CDR2 from the germline V gene are SGHAT and FQNNGV. The CDR3 bases are TGTGCCAGCAGCGCAGGGATAGCCAAAAACATTCAGTACTTC. This gives the protein CASSAGIAKNIQYF.

The chain is built from TRBV6-1 and TRBJ2-7; D gene unclear. The CDR3 is made up of 12 amino acids. Germline V gene data show CDR1 as MNHNS and CDR2 as SASEGT. V was shortened by 3 bases and J by 3 bases, with 6 bases between the two germline ends. Here the CDR3 DNA reads TGTGCCAGCAGTGACCGTTTCTACGAGCAGTACTTC. Translation gives CASSDRFYEQYF.

This chain joins TRBV3-1 (or the pseudogene TRBV3-2) and TRBJ2-7; 12 bases are a match to TRBD1. The V gene's germline CDR1 is LGHDT and CDR2 YNNKEL (reference sequence). This CDR3 is 19 amino acids long. V gave up 4 bases and J gave up 1 base; unmatched junction bases: 14. The CDR3 region is CASSPSPGQGARWSYEQYF. The CDR3 coding sequence is TGTGCCAGCAGCCCCTCCCCGGGACAGGGGGCGCGGTGGTCCTACGAGCAGTACTTC.

The chain is built from TRBV19 and TRBJ1-6, with 10 bases fitting TRBD1. Germline CDR1 is LNHDA and CDR2 is SQIVND (reference sequence). Trimming cost V 9 bases and J 8 bases; bases outside gene matches: 4. The CDR3 length is 13 residues. The CDR3 DNA follows: TGTGCCAGCGAGGGGACAGGGGATTCACCCCTCCACTTT. Protein: CASEGTGDSPLHF.

This chain links TRBV5-6 with TRBJ2-7; D gene uncertain. The V gene's germline CDR1 is SGHDT and CDR2 YYEEEE. The CDR3 extends over 12 amino acids. Trimming removed 3 bases at V and 7 bases at J, with 11 bases between. In DNA, the CDR3 is TGTGCCAGCAGCTCCCCCCCGGGTGAGCAGTACTTC. This translates into CASSSPPGEQYF.

The CDR3 loop is CASSASRTGTYNEQFF. In DNA, the CDR3 is TGTGCCAGCAGTGCCTCCAGGACAGGGACCTACAATGAGCAGTTCTTC. The chain has TRBV6-1 and TRBJ2-1; 8 nucleotides line up with TRBD1. The CDR3 loop spans 16 amino acids. Germline CDR1 and CDR2: MNHNS and SASEGT. J was trimmed by 2 bases and V by 4 bases; bases with no gene match: 7.

The chain combines TRBV10-3 with TRBJ1-1; D uncertain. The germline CDR1 and CDR2 sequences are ENHRY and SYGVKD. This CDR3 contains 12 residues. Trimming left V 6 bases short and J 4 bases short, with 9 bases between. The CDR3 reads CAIRGSGTEAFF. The CDR3 coding sequence is TGTGCCATCAGGGGTTCAGGCACTGAAGCTTTCTTT.

The genes are TRBV6-5 and TRBJ2-5; maybe TRBD2 (7 bases). CDR3 length: 15 amino acids. CDR1 is MNHEY and CDR2 is SVGAGI in the germline V gene. Deletions cut 8 bases from V and 4 bases from J, with 20 bases between. The CDR3 nucleotides are TGTGCCAGCGAAAGGGAGGGGGGTTTAAGAGAGACCCAGTACTTC. Translating gives CASEREGGLRETQYF.

The chain couples TRBV29-1 to TRBJ2-5, with a weak D call TRBD1 (5 bases). The germline gives CDR1 SQVTM, CDR2 ANQGSEA. The CDR3 loop spans 13 amino acids. The CDR3 DNA reads TGCTCAAGTAGAAGGGGCCACCAAGAGACCCAGTACTTC. It encodes CSSRRGHQETQYF.

This chain connects TRBV29-1 to TRBJ2-7; possibly TRBD1 for D (6 bases). CDR1 SQVTM and CDR2 ANQGSEA come from the germline V gene. Trimming stripped 4 bases from V and 3 bases from J, with 16 bases between. The CDR3 contains 14 residues. This chain's CDR3 is CSVVSIQGGYEQYF. CDR3 DNA: TGCAGCGTTGTCTCCATACAGGGTGGCTACGAGCAGTACTTC.

The chain employs TRBV5-6 and TRBJ1-6, with TRBD1 as a possible D gene (5 bases). This CDR3 spans 16 amino acids. V was clipped by 3 bases and J by 5 bases, with 15 bases between them. The germline CDR1 and CDR2 sequences are SGHDT and YYEEEE. In DNA, the CDR3 is TGTGCCAGCAGCTCGCGACAGCAGCTGAATAATTCACCCCTCCACTTT. Amino acid sequence: CASSSRQQLNNSPLHF.

This clone was observed a handful of times. This rearrangement joins TRBV27 to TRBJ1-5; possibly TRBD1 for D (6 bases). Germline-derived CDR1 and CDR2 are MNHEY and SMNVEV (reference sequence). Trimming pared 1 base from V and 4 bases from J, leaving 11 bases between. This CDR3 spans 15 amino acids. The CDR3 here is CASSLLATGNQPQHF. CDR3 sequence (DNA): TGTGCCAGCAGTTTATTGGCCACAGGGAATCAGCCCCAGCATTTT.

The chain recombines TRBV6-5 with TRBJ1-2; 7 bases align to TRBD1. V trimming: 2 bases; J trimming: 1 base; junction bases outside the gene matches: 1. CDR1 and CDR2 from the germline V gene are MNHEY and SVGAGI. The CDR3 consists of 14 residues. The CDR3 sequence is CASSYDRDNYGYTF. DNA for the CDR3: TGTGCCAGCAGTTACGACAGGGATAACTATGGCTACACCTTC.